The 30 T cell receptor beta chains below all came from one sample that was sequenced in a study of T cells in Graves' hyperthyroidism and ophthalmopathy. Using RNA transcripts as the source, TCR beta CDR3 regions were amplified. The HTBI primer set drove a first-round RT-PCR of the TCR CDR3. MiXCR, run by TCRdb on the multiplex PCR reads, gives a single entry per CDR3 protein. The data show fewer than 400,000 distinct CDR3 sequences, over 12% seen once. Input material: blood. The receptors here all came from a man in his fifties with Graves' ophthalmopathy.

There are a few counts of this clonotype. The rearrangement joins TRBV28 to TRBJ1-6; D is perhaps TRBD1 (5 bases). From germline, CDR1 is MDHEN and CDR2 SYDVKM. Between the trimmed V and J ends, which lost 5 bases and 2 bases, there was a span of 13 bases. This CDR3 has 16 residues. CDR3 in amino acids: CASSRIDRAYNSPLHF. CDR3 coding DNA: TGTGCCAGCAGTCGCATTGACAGAGCCTATAATTCACCCCTCCACTTT. Complete variable domain (other parts from reference TRBV28 and TRBJ1-6): DVKVTQSSRYLVKRTGEKVFLECVQDMDHENMFWYRQDPGLGLRLIYFSYDVKMKEKGDIPEGYSVSREKKERFSLILESASTNQTSMYLCASSRIDRAYNSPLHFGNGTRLTVT.

This clonotype was seen only a few times. The chain has TRBV11-2 and TRBJ2-1, with 7 bases that match TRBD2. Germline trimming cut 0 bases from V and 8 bases from J; bases unmatched to any gene: 1. The length of the CDR3 is 13 residues. The germline gives CDR1 SGHAT, CDR2 FQNNGV. This CDR3 reads CASSLERGDEQFF. In DNA form, the CDR3 reads TGTGCCAGCAGCTTAGAACGGGGGGATGAGCAGTTCTTC.

This clonotype was counted many times. The chain carries TRBV19 and TRBJ2-1; D may be TRBD2 (5 bases). The germline CDR1 and CDR2 sequences are LNHDA and SQIVND (reference sequence). There are 14 residues in the CDR3. V was clipped by 1 base and J by 3 bases, with 7 bases between them. The CDR3 coding sequence is TGTGCCAGTAGTATAGTTGAGGGCTACAATGAGCAGTTCTTC. Encoded protein: CASSIVEGYNEQFF.

For this clonotype: An end of the junction does not agree with germline; a read error may underlie this. The gene calls are TRBV28 and TRBJ1-2; tentative D call: TRBD1 (5 bases). Germline V gene sequence: CDR1 MDHEN, CDR2 SYDVKM. The length of the CDR3 is 10 residues. As DNA, the CDR3 is TGTGCCAGCGGGGCCTATAGCTACACCTTC. This codes for CASGAYSYTF.

The chain carries TRBV20-1 and TRBJ2-1, with 12 nucleotides matching TRBD2. The V gene's germline CDR1 is DFQATT and CDR2 SNEGSKA (reference sequence). CDR3 size: 14 residues. V trimming: 1 base; J trimming: 10 bases; junction bases outside the gene matches: 5. The CDR3 is CSARGGLAGPEQFF. CDR3 coding DNA: TGCAGTGCTAGAGGTGGACTAGCGGGGCCCGAGCAGTTCTTC.

This clonotype was observed many times. The CDR3 is CASNPSGGISYEQYF. The CDR3 DNA reads TGTGCCAGCAATCCTAGCGGGGGTATCTCCTACGAGCAGTACTTC. This chain connects TRBV6-1 to TRBJ2-7; 10 bases fit TRBD2. J was trimmed by 0 bases and V by 7 bases; bases with no gene match: 6. The CDR3 has 15 amino acids. CDR1 and CDR2 from the germline V gene are MNHNS and SASEGT.

This clonotype was observed at least ten times. The J gene is TRBJ2-1, the V gene TRBV27; 9 nucleotides agree with TRBD1. V shed 2 bases and J 5 bases; nucleotides not matched to a gene: 10. CDR1 is MNHEY, CDR2 SMNVEV, per germline (reference sequence). This CDR3 has 17 amino acids. CDR3 nucleotides: TGTGCCAGCAGTTTAAGACTTAGGACAGGGGACAACAATGAGCAGTTCTTC. Translating gives CASSLRLRTGDNNEQFF.

This clonotype came up a few times. The chain recombines TRBV29-1 with TRBJ2-7; 8 nucleotides align to TRBD1. Germline trimming cut 6 bases from V and 0 bases from J; bases unmatched to any gene: 4. The CDR3 is 13 amino acids. The germline gives CDR1 SQVTM, CDR2 ANQGSEA. The CDR3 nucleotides read TGCAGCGTAGGGACAGGCGGCTCCTACGAGCAGTACTTC. Its protein is CSVGTGGSYEQYF.

This clonotype was picked up many times. J is TRBJ2-5 and V is TRBV30; D uncertain. The CDR3 spans 11 residues. V was pared by 1 base and J by 6 bases, with 6 bases between. The V gene's germline CDR1 is GTSNPN and CDR2 SVGIG (reference sequence). In DNA form, the CDR3 reads TGTGCCTGGAGTGCCGACCAGACCCAGTACTTC. As protein: CAWSADQTQYF.

In this sample, this clonotype turned up many times. This chain's CDR3 is CASSLVLGVEQFF. The CDR3 bases are TGTGCCAGCAGTTTAGTTTTGGGGGTTGAGCAGTTCTTC. V gene TRBV12-3 or TRBV12-4 combines with J gene TRBJ2-1; the D gene could be TRBD1 or TRBD2 (5 bases each). There are 13 residues in the CDR3. Trimming cost V 1 base and J 9 bases, with 10 bases left between them.

This clonotype was counted many times. The gene calls are TRBV5-1 and TRBJ1-5; no firm D call. CDR1 is SGHRS, CDR2 YFSETQ, per germline. The CDR3 is 15 amino acids. Trimming took off 0 bases at V and 4 bases at J, with 11 bases between the two ends. CDR3 nucleotides: TGCGCCAGCAGCTTGGACAATCCGAGGAATCAGCCCCAGCATTTT. Protein sequence: CASSLDNPRNQPQHF.

This clonotype was recorded many times. The CDR3 coding sequence is TGTGCCTTGTGGGACGGACCCAATGAAAAACTGTTTTTT. Translation gives CALWDGPNEKLFF. The chain links TRBV30 to TRBJ1-4; a weak D match, TRBD1 (5 bases). V lost 7 bases and J 5 bases, leaving 14 bases between the germline ends. The CDR3 is 13 residues long. Germline-derived CDR1 and CDR2 are GTSNPN and SVGIG (reference sequence).

This clonotype was recorded at least ten times. The genes are TRBV11-2 and TRBJ2-2, with D hard to call. The germline V and J ends were trimmed by 3 bases and 7 bases, with 12 bases remaining between them. Per the germline V gene, CDR1 is SGHAT and CDR2 is FQNNGV. The CDR3 is made up of 14 amino acids. CDR3 protein: CASSFSGVVGELFF. In DNA form, the CDR3 reads TGTGCCAGCAGCTTTTCCGGTGTGGTCGGGGAGCTGTTTTTT.

This clonotype was counted ten times or more. The gene calls are TRBV12-3 or TRBV12-4 and TRBJ2-7; D perhaps matches TRBD2 (5 bases). The CDR3 loop spans 17 amino acids. Trimming removed 0 bases at V and 5 bases at J, with 20 bases between. DNA of the CDR3: TGTGCCAGCAGTTTAGCCCGACCGGGCCTCGGGGTCCACGAGCAGTACTTC. This sequence encodes CASSLARPGLGVHEQYF.

This clonotype was observed many times. The chain has TRBV11-2 and TRBJ2-2; unclear D gene. This CDR3 spans 13 amino acids. CDR1 is SGHAT, CDR2 FQNNGV, per germline. The V end lost 0 bases, the J end lost 4 bases, and 3 bases lay between the germline ends. The CDR3 nucleotides are TGTGCCAGCAGCTTAGAACCCACCGGGGAGCTGTTTTTT. Its protein is CASSLEPTGELFF. Combining the CDR3 with reference TRBV11-2 and TRBJ2-2 gives the whole variable domain EAGVAQSPRYKIIEKRQSVAFWCNPISGHATLYWYQQILGQGPKLLIQFQNNGVVDDSQLPKDRFSAERLKGVDSTLKIQPAKLEDSAVYLCASSLEPTGELFFGEGSRLTVL.

This clonotype was seen ten or more times. The chain has TRBV12-5 and TRBJ2-5; D uncertain. The germline gives CDR1 LGHNT, CDR2 FRNRAP. This CDR3 is built from 14 residues. V was trimmed by 7 bases and J by 7 bases, leaving 19 bases between them. CDR3 protein: CASAPSGGALTQYF. The CDR3 DNA reads as TGTGCTAGTGCCCCGTCCGGCGGAGCGTTGACCCAGTACTTC.

This clonotype was seen repeatedly, ten times or more. This chain joins TRBV20-1 and TRBJ1-5, with 8 bases that match TRBD1. From germline, CDR1 is DFQATT and CDR2 SNEGSKA (reference sequence). This CDR3 comprises 15 residues. The ends lost 4 bases at V and 0 bases at J; junction bases unmatched: 5. DNA for the CDR3: TGCAGTGCTACCGCAGGGGGCTATAGCAATCAGCCCCAGCATTTT. It specifies CSATAGGYSNQPQHF.

V gene TRBV11-3 combines with J gene TRBJ2-1, with TRBD1 matching over 8 bases. Germline loops: CDR1 SGHNT, CDR2 YENEEA. With 3 bases clipped from V and 7 bases from J, the junction kept 8 bases outside the gene matches. The CDR3 spans 15 residues. The CDR3 nucleotides are TGTGCCAGCAGCTTGCCGGGACAGGCAGGAAATGAGCAGTTCTTC. This sequence encodes CASSLPGQAGNEQFF. Drawing the rest from reference TRBV11-3 and TRBJ2-1, the complete variable domain is EAGVVQSPRYKIIEKKQPVAFWCNPISGHNTLYWYLQNLGQGPELLIRYENEEAVDDSQLPKDRFSAERLKGVDSTLKIQPAELGDSAVYLCASSLPGQAGNEQFFGPGTRLTVL.

This clonotype came up many times. CDR3: CASSRGLAGNTGELFF. The CDR3 nucleotides read TGTGCCAGCAGTCGGGGACTAGCGGGAAACACCGGGGAGCTGTTTTTT. The chain links TRBV12-3 or TRBV12-4 to TRBJ2-2; TRBD2 matches at 13 bases. Unmatched junction bases numbered 2, after V lost 5 bases and J lost 2 bases. The CDR3 is 16 amino acids.

This clonotype came up many times. A much larger clonotype is one base distant, so this may be a read error. The missing conserved phenylalanine or tryptophan at the end of this CDR3 makes a read error likely. V gene TRBV3-1 combines with J gene TRBJ2-5; D gene uncertain. V was shortened by 4 bases and J by 7 bases, with 13 bases between the two germline ends. CDR3 length equals 13 residues. The germline CDR1 and CDR2 sequences are LGHDT and YNNKEL (reference sequence). CDR3 residues: CASSLAGRRTQYL. Here the CDR3 DNA reads TGTGCCAGCAGCCTCGCAGGACGGAGGACCCAGTACCTC.

In its sample, this clonotype was seen a few times. The rearrangement uses TRBV19 and TRBJ1-2; 7 bases fit TRBD1. Germline V gene lookup returns CDR1 LNHDA and CDR2 SQIVND (reference sequence). The CDR3 consists of 20 residues. Trimming at V came to 3 bases and at J to 1 base, leaving 20 bases not matched to a gene. This CDR3 reads CASSIGRRAETGTYNYGYTF. The CDR3 nucleotides read TGTGCCAGTAGTATTGGTAGAAGAGCCGAGACAGGGACATATAACTATGGCTACACCTTC.

This clonotype showed up many times. The chain couples TRBV28 to TRBJ2-1, with TRBD2 as a possible D gene (6 bases). This CDR3 contains 15 residues. The V end lost 3 bases, the J end lost 2 bases, and 11 bases lay between the germline ends. The germline CDR1 and CDR2 sequences are MDHEN and SYDVKM. The CDR3 coding sequence is TGTGCCAGCAGTTTTCTTCGCGGGGCCTACAATGAGCAGTTCTTC. This gives the protein CASSFLRGAYNEQFF.

In this sample, this clonotype turned up many times. The chain employs TRBV28 and TRBJ1-6; maybe TRBD1 (5 bases). V was clipped by 5 bases and J by 8 bases, with 19 bases between them. The CDR3 loop spans 16 amino acids. From germline, CDR1 is MDHEN and CDR2 SYDVKM. The CDR3 coding sequence is TGTGCCAGCAGTCCCCGGGGGGGTCAGGGTTATTCACCCCTCCACTTT. It yields the protein CASSPRGGQGYSPLHF.

This clonotype was detected many times. The chain carries TRBV2 and TRBJ2-7, with no clear D. Trimming shortened V by 6 bases and J by 5 bases, and 14 bases separated the two germline ends. The CDR3 runs to 13 residues. In germline, CDR1 is SNHLY, CDR2 FYNNEI. The CDR3 is CASRAFFRDEQYF. In nucleotides, the CDR3 is TGTGCCAGCAGAGCTTTTTTTCGGGACGAGCAGTACTTC.

This chain connects TRBV7-3 to TRBJ2-2, with D perhaps given as TRBD1 or TRBD2 (5 bases each). Trimming pared 5 bases from V and 5 bases from J, leaving 15 bases between. This CDR3 is 15 amino acids long. Germline CDR1 is SGHTA and CDR2 is FQGTGA. The CDR3 is CASSTGASGTGELFF. CDR3 nucleotide sequence: TGTGCCAGCAGCACCGGGGCCAGTGGTACCGGGGAGCTGTTTTTT.

This clonotype was seen repeatedly, ten times or more. The genes are TRBV6-2 or TRBV6-3 and TRBJ1-3; weak D call: TRBD1 (6 bases). The CDR3 is made up of 17 amino acids. The ends were cut back, 1 base at V and 3 bases at J, with 16 bases in the middle. Germline V gives CDR1 MNHEY, CDR2 SVGEGT. CDR3 residues: CASSYFLPGALGNTIYF. CDR3 bases: TGTGCCAGCAGTTACTTTCTACCGGGGGCACTTGGAAACACCATATATTTT.

The chain joins TRBV28 to TRBJ2-7; D gene unclear. Germline V CDR1 and CDR2: MDHEN, SYDVKM. V was cut by 10 bases and J by 0 bases, with 16 bases left in between. The CDR3 spans 14 residues. In DNA form, the CDR3 reads TGTGCCACTATACCCGACTTAAGCTCCTACGAGCAGTACTTC. It yields the protein CATIPDLSSYEQYF.

The chain links TRBV19 to TRBJ2-7; D remains ambiguous. Germline V CDR1 and CDR2: LNHDA, SQIVND (reference sequence). Deletions cut 1 base from V and 2 bases from J, with 9 bases between. This CDR3 is built from 14 residues. As DNA, the CDR3 is TGTGCCAGTAGTATAGCTGGCAAGACCTACGAGCAGTACTTC. This codes for CASSIAGKTYEQYF.

This clonotype was seen more than once but under ten times. The junction does not match germline at one end; this may be a read error. The chain links TRBV7-7 to TRBJ2-7; 12 bases line up with TRBD2. This CDR3 is 18 amino acids long. CDR1 and CDR2 (germline): SSHAT, FNYEAQ (reference sequence). For the CDR3, the DNA is TGTGCTAGCAGCTTAGAAGCCCGAGGGGGACTAGCGGGTCCAGAGCAGTACTTC. Translating it yields CASSLEARGGLAGPEQYF.

As to this clonotype: A much bigger clone sits one base away, suggesting this may be a read error. Since the CDR3 does not end with the conserved phenylalanine or tryptophan, this likely comes from a read error. The rearrangement joins TRBV6-1 to TRBJ2-7, with D hard to call. Looked up from germline, CDR1 is MNHNS and CDR2 is SASEGT. The length of the CDR3 is 15 residues. V was trimmed by 6 bases and J by 5 bases, leaving 20 bases between them. The CDR3: CASRFTPIALNEQYL. The CDR3 DNA is TGTGCCAGCAGATTCACCCCCATCGCGTTGAACGAGCAGTACCTC.